This TCR beta chain derives from a study of early T cells in non-severe SARS-CoV-2 infection. Looking at the study overall: The authors sequenced bulk RNA from unsorted whole blood, leaving chains unpaired.

Points from the study as a whole: Matching results from VDJdb favored anti-spike CD8 responses, leaving private and CD4 specificities undetected.

Individual cDNA molecules were tagged with unique molecular identifiers. TCRdb analysed the 5' RACE reads with MiXCR anew, one entry per CDR3 protein. The profile shows about 97,000 distinct CDR3 sequences, 11% of them singletons. Of note for this clonotype: As yet, its antigen is unknown.

This CDR3 has 16 residues. CDR1 is SGHRS and CDR2 is YFSETQ in the germline V gene. V was cut by 0 bases and J by 8 bases, with 20 bases left in between. The origin of this receptor is an adult who was a healthcare worker with PCR-confirmed SARS-CoV-2 infection or an uninfected control (not recorded which). This chain connects TRBV5-1 to TRBJ1-2; D not resolved. The sequencing used whole blood, collected at baseline. Written as DNA, the CDR3 is TGCGCCAGCAGCTTGGTAATGGGAAGAGGCGGCGACGGCTACACCTTC. Residues: CASSLVMGRGGDGYTF.